These 23 T cell receptor beta chains originate from one sample sequenced in a study of T cell responses to AZD1222 COVID-19 vaccine. Sequenced by immunoSEQ multiplex PCR; TCRdb stores in-frame clones only, minus some. The repertoire holds about 110,000 clones, with roughly 90% as singletons. Sequencing used peripheral blood, obtained on day 0 of AZD1222 vaccination. Receptors originate from an adult in good health.

The CDR3 here is CATSAAGGIDTQYF. DNA of the CDR3: TGTGCCACCAGTGCGGCAGGGGGCATAGATACGCAGTATTTT. V gene TRBV24-1 combines with J gene TRBJ2-3, with 8 bases lining up with TRBD1. Germline CDR1 and CDR2: KGHDR and SFDVKD. V was pared by 5 bases and J by 5 bases, with 5 bases of the junction left unmatched. The CDR3 extends over 14 amino acids.

V and J are TRBV19 and TRBJ2-2; 10 bases line up with TRBD2. Trimming removed 3 bases from V and 6 bases from J; junction bases left unmatched: 13. Germline lookup yields CDR1 LNHDA and CDR2 SQIVND (reference sequence). This CDR3 is 18 amino acids long. The CDR3 sequence is CASSIFFLAGASSGELFF. The CDR3 bases are TGTGCCAGTAGTATCTTCTTTCTAGCGGGGGCCTCATCCGGGGAGCTGTTTTTT. Drawing the rest from reference TRBV19 and TRBJ2-2, the complete variable domain is DGGITQSPKYLFRKEGQNVTLSCEQNLNHDAMYWYRQDPGQGLRLIYYSQIVNDFQKGDIAEGYSVSREKKESFPLTVTSAQKNPTAFYLCASSIFFLAGASSGELFFGEGSRLTVL.

The chain joins TRBV6-1 to TRBJ1-2, with D maybe TRBD1 (6 bases). Germline V lookup: CDR1 MNHNS, CDR2 SASEGT. V dropped 2 bases and J dropped 3 bases, with 16 bases sitting between them. The CDR3 is made up of 16 amino acids. The CDR3 nucleotides read TGTGCCAGCAGTGAACGGGGGGCCGAGGCGTACTATGGCTACACCTTC. Translated, it gives CASSERGAEAYYGYTF.

The chain combines TRBV5-1 with TRBJ2-4; 9 nucleotides match TRBD1. The length of the CDR3 is 15 residues. V lost 0 bases to trimming and J lost 3 bases; unmatched junction nucleotides: 1. The germline V gene has CDR1 SGHRS and CDR2 YFSETQ. This CDR3 reads CASSLGQGDKNIQYF. The CDR3 region has the DNA TGCGCCAGCAGCTTGGGACAGGGGGACAAAAACATTCAGTACTTC.

This chain connects TRBV7-3 to TRBJ1-2, with D unresolved. This CDR3 is 13 amino acids long. Germline V gives CDR1 SGHTA, CDR2 FQGTGA. Trimming took off 1 base at V and 8 bases at J, with 11 bases between the two ends. The CDR3 nucleotides read TGTGCCAGCAGCTTAAGTGCAGAGGGCGGCTACACCTTC. Protein sequence: CASSLSAEGGYTF.

The chain is built from TRBV7-9 and TRBJ1-2; the match to TRBD1 covers 7 bases. V lost 4 bases, J lost 4 bases, and 12 bases stayed unmatched. Germline V lookup: CDR1 SEHNR, CDR2 FQNEAQ (reference sequence). The CDR3 loop spans 16 amino acids. CDR3 DNA sequence: TGTGCCAGCAGCTCAACAGTCCGGGACAGAGGCTATGGCTACACCTTC. This gives the protein CASSSTVRDRGYGYTF. The whole variable domain, filled in from reference TRBV7-9 and TRBJ1-2, reads DTGVSQNPRHKITKRGQNVTFRCDPISEHNRLYWYRQTLGQGPEFLTYFQNEAQLEKSRLLSDRFSAERPKGSFSTLEIQRTEQGDSAMYLCASSSTVRDRGYGYTFGSGTRLTVV.

The chain recombines TRBV5-1 with TRBJ1-2; 7 positions match TRBD1. After removal of 4 bases from V and 4 bases from J, the junction contained 10 bases not matched to a gene. Per the germline V gene, CDR1 is SGHRS and CDR2 is YFSETQ. The CDR3 consists of 15 residues. In DNA form, the CDR3 reads TGCGCCAGCAGCGTCGGGACAGCAAATTTCTATGGCTACACCTTC. Encoded protein: CASSVGTANFYGYTF.

The chain recombines TRBV3-1 (or the pseudogene TRBV3-2) with TRBJ1-1, with unresolved D. Germline lookup yields CDR1 LGHDT and CDR2 YNNKEL (reference sequence). Trimming took 3 bases from V and 7 from J, leaving 9 bases between them. The CDR3 sequence is 12 residues long. The CDR3 protein is CASSHWENEAFF. CDR3 in DNA: TGTGCCAGCAGCCATTGGGAGAATGAAGCTTTCTTT.

V is TRBV27 and J is TRBJ1-2; TRBD1 agrees at 10 bases. V lost 3 bases to trimming and J lost 8 bases; unmatched junction nucleotides: 3. This CDR3 spans 13 amino acids. Germline loops: CDR1 MNHEY, CDR2 SMNVEV (reference sequence). The CDR3 DNA follows: TGTGCCAGCAGTTTCGGGACAGGGGAAGGCTACACCTTC. Translating it yields CASSFGTGEGYTF.

The chain links TRBV6-5 to TRBJ1-6; weak D call: TRBD1 (6 bases). The V gene lost 7 bases and the J gene lost 6 bases, with 16 bases spanning the gap. Germline V lookup: CDR1 MNHEY, CDR2 SVGAGI. The CDR3 length is 15 residues. CDR3 sequence (DNA): TGTGCCAGCACTACCACAGGGTCGGGTAATTCACCCCTCCACTTT. Translating gives CASTTTGSGNSPLHF.

The V call is TRBV24-1, the J call TRBJ2-6; D remains ambiguous. The CDR3 sequence is 16 residues long. V was clipped by 7 bases and J by 0 bases, with 12 bases between them. CDR1 is KGHDR and CDR2 is SFDVKD in the germline V gene. The CDR3 bases are TGTGCCACCAGCGCCTTCGATAGCTCTGGGGCCAACGTCCTGACTTTC. Translation gives CATSAFDSSGANVLTF.

This clone was seen a handful of times. The CDR3 DNA sequence: TGTGCCCGAAGGGCGGCGGGATTGTCGGGAGAGCAGTACTTC. This gives the protein CARRAAGLSGEQYF. The chain joins TRBV19 to TRBJ2-7, with a weak D call TRBD2 (6 bases). The CDR3 extends over 14 amino acids. Germline V lookup: CDR1 LNHDA, CDR2 SQIVND (reference sequence). The V end lost 11 bases, the J end lost 7 bases, and 24 bases lay between the germline ends.

This rearrangement joins TRBV5-5 to TRBJ1-1; a possible D gene is TRBD1 (5 bases). CDR1 SGHKS and CDR2 YYEKEE come from the germline V gene (reference sequence). Trimming took 4 bases from V and 5 from J, leaving 12 bases between them. CDR3 length: 13 residues. This chain's CDR3 is CASSVRDWTEAFF. CDR3 sequence (DNA): TGTGCCAGCAGCGTCAGGGATTGGACTGAAGCTTTCTTT. The full variable domain, its missing parts supplied by reference TRBV5-5 and TRBJ1-1, is DAGVTQSPTHLIKTRGQQVTLRCSPISGHKSVSWYQQVLGQGPQFIFQYYEKEERGRGNFPDRFSARQFPNYSSELNVNALLLGDSALYLCASSVRDWTEAFFGQGTRLTVV.

The chain has TRBV7-2 and TRBJ2-7; 10 bases are a match to TRBD2. The CDR3 length is 16 residues. Germline CDR1 SGHTA, CDR2 FQGNSA. V gave up 4 bases and J gave up 7 bases; unmatched junction bases: 13. CDR3 protein: CASSWSRAGGPGEQYF. CDR3 DNA: TGTGCCAGCAGCTGGTCCCGAGCGGGAGGGCCGGGTGAGCAGTACTTC.

This rearrangement joins TRBV14 to TRBJ2-7; D assignment may be TRBD1 or TRBD2 (5 bases each). V lost 1 base, J lost 6 bases, and 10 bases lay in between. Germline lookup yields CDR1 SGHDN and CDR2 FVKESK. CDR3 length: 13 residues. The DNA of the CDR3 is TGTGCCAGCAGCCAAGTTGCAGGGAGCGAGCAGTACTTC. Translation: CASSQVAGSEQYF.

Here the CDR3 DNA reads TGTGCCAGCAGCTTGGTGCTGAACACTGAAGCTTTCTTT. As protein: CASSLVLNTEAFF. The V call is TRBV5-5, the J call TRBJ1-1; D call uncertain. The CDR3 consists of 13 residues. V lost 0 bases and J lost 0, with 3 bases in between. CDR1 and CDR2 from the germline V gene are SGHKS and YYEKEE (reference sequence).

This rearrangement joins TRBV27 to TRBJ1-1, with TRBD1 matching 8 bases. Trimming took 0 bases from V and 1 from J; bases not matched to a gene: 1. This CDR3 is built from 15 residues. The germline gives CDR1 MNHEY, CDR2 SMNVEV (reference sequence). The CDR3 DNA follows: TGTGCCAGCAGTTTATCGACAGGGGCGAACACTGAAGCTTTCTTT. It is translated as CASSLSTGANTEAFF.

V usage is TRBV7-3 and J usage is TRBJ1-1, with 8 bases that match TRBD1. The V and J ends lost 5 bases and 10 bases, in that order; junction bases with no gene match: 9. The V gene's germline CDR1 is SGHTA and CDR2 FQGTGA. The CDR3 covers 13 residues. CDR3 in DNA: TGTGCCAGCAGCCCGAGATGGGGGACAGGAGCTTTCTTT. Translation: CASSPRWGTGAFF.

The rearrangement links TRBV11-2 to TRBJ2-1; 7 positions match TRBD1. CDR1 and CDR2 from the germline V gene are SGHAT and FQNNGV. The CDR3 consists of 12 residues. The J segment lost 12 bases and the V segment lost 4 bases, leaving 6 bases of the junction unmatched. The CDR3, as DNA: TGTGCCAGCAGCTCCGGGGACAGAGGGCAGTTCTTC. It is translated as CASSSGDRGQFF.

The V call is TRBV20-1, the J call TRBJ1-6; D uncertain. Germline CDR1 DFQATT, CDR2 SNEGSKA (reference sequence). The CDR3 loop spans 14 amino acids. The ends were cut back, 3 bases at V and 2 bases at J, with 8 bases in the middle. CDR3 DNA: TGCAGTGCTAGTGACGGTACCTATAATTCACCCCTCCACTTT. It codes for CSASDGTYNSPLHF.

This chain connects TRBV4-3 to TRBJ2-7, with D possibly matching TRBD1 (6 bases). The CDR3 runs 15 residues. V lost 0 bases and J lost 4, with 13 bases in between. Germline V gene sequence: CDR1 LGHNA, CDR2 YSLEER. DNA of the CDR3: TGCGCCAGCAGCCAAGATCAGGGGCGCTGGTACGAGCAGTACTTC. Amino acids: CASSQDQGRWYEQYF.

The chain is built from TRBV11-3 and TRBJ2-1; TRBD1 aligns across 9 bases. CDR3 size: 15 residues. V was clipped by 5 bases and J by 0 bases; unmatched bases: 2. The germline CDR1 and CDR2 sequences are SGHNT and YENEEA. CDR3 amino acids: CASSLGQGSYNEQFF. For the CDR3, the DNA is TGTGCCAGCAGCCTGGGACAGGGCTCCTACAATGAGCAGTTCTTC.

This clone appeared once. V usage is TRBV7-2 and J usage is TRBJ2-5, with a possible D match to TRBD1 (5 bases). V was shortened by 5 bases and J by 8 bases, with 21 bases between the two germline ends. This CDR3 has 15 residues. CDR1 is SGHTA, CDR2 FQGNSA, per germline. The DNA of the CDR3 is TGTGCCAGCAGCCTGGAACTGACAGTCGGAGTTACCCAGTACTTC. Translation gives CASSLELTVGVTQYF.